This is a list of T cell receptor beta chains from one sample in a study of blood T cell repertoires in COVID-19. Data came from immunoSEQ multiplex PCR; TCRdb stores just in-frame clones and leaves some out. The data hold approximately 110,000 clones, with 85% observed a single time. Input material: peripheral blood. The receptor source for this set is a man aged 35 to 55 with acute or convalescent COVID-19. The conserved cysteine and the conserved F or W are not part of the CDR3 here. Fields, in order: CDR3 protein, clone size, V gene. Clone sizes are given selectively: once, few, many, or a class where the clone is expanded.

CDR3: ASSLGRTSGSTDTQY; size: NA; V: TRBV5-1
CDR3: ASSSSRGHWTNEKLF; size: once; V: TRBV19
CDR3: ASSQRLQISGNTIY; size: NA; V: TRBV3-1/TRBV3-2
CDR3: ASRRRDSYEQY; size: medium-sized; V: TRBV6-5
CDR3: ASSYAVSGNTIY; size: NA; V: TRBV6-2/TRBV6-3
CDR3: ASSRDRQETQY; size: NA; V: TRBV7-2
CDR3: ASRGGGALPNSPLH; size: NA; V: TRBV5-1
CDR3: ASSPGRPIYGYT; size: NA; V: TRBV5-4
CDR3: ASRTGRTGGKETQY; size: NA; V: TRBV27
CDR3: ASSLVQGSEKLF; size: NA; V: TRBV5-1
CDR3: ASSTGQGSYGYT; size: NA; V: TRBV6-5
CDR3: ASSELGRGNTIY; size: NA; V: TRBV25-1
CDR3: ASSEGAWEEKLF; size: NA; V: TRBV2
CDR3: AIGLAGEDTQY; size: NA; V: TRBV10-3
CDR3: ASSLIGREGTDTQY; size: NA; V: TRBV28
CDR3: ASSSGWAPTTSYEQY; size: NA; V: TRBV7-2
CDR3: ASSQEVLAGSNEQF; size: few; V: TRBV3-1/TRBV3-2
CDR3: ASSLTRGWTSGYNEQF; size: NA; V: TRBV7-2
CDR3: ASSLVDREVTEAF; size: NA; V: TRBV5-6
CDR3: ASSRTGDETQY; size: NA; V: TRBV6-5
CDR3: ASSLGNAGADTQY; size: NA; V: TRBV7-9
CDR3: ASSYTVNTEAF; size: few; V: TRBV11-2
CDR3: ASSLVGRGALFVETQY; size: once; V: TRBV11-2
CDR3: ASSLTPSGTGVADTQY; size: NA; V: TRBV28
CDR3: ASRGGGIEQF; size: NA; V: TRBV6-5
CDR3: ASSGGGSGTEAF; size: NA; V: TRBV2
CDR3: ASSPPLGTGDEKLF; size: NA; V: TRBV28
CDR3: ASSPLGTHEQF; size: few; V: TRBV18
CDR3: ASRRQGEVFSYEQY; size: NA; V: TRBV19
CDR3: ASSQDFTSLPQAAGETQY; size: few; V: TRBV3-1/TRBV3-2
CDR3: ASSFGGRRYEQY; size: few; V: TRBV18
CDR3: ASSSGLRTDTQY; size: NA; V: TRBV18
CDR3: ASSLAAVQETQY; size: NA; V: TRBV7-6
CDR3: ASSSWALENTEAF; size: NA; V: TRBV2
CDR3: ASSWGDSGNTIY; size: NA; V: TRBV5-1
CDR3: ATSSGGARTDTQY; size: NA; V: TRBV15
CDR3: ASSPTGGIGTDTQY; size: NA; V: TRBV18
CDR3: AIRGGTDQETQY; size: NA; V: TRBV10-3
CDR3: ASAGGWDREDREGTGELF; size: NA; V: TRBV28
CDR3: ASSLGFGTLRHEQY; size: NA; V: TRBV28
CDR3: ASSPVGGVVNEQF; size: NA; V: TRBV5-1
CDR3: SVSRQGGRSTEAF; size: NA; V: TRBV29-1
CDR3: ASSLGPGSSDEQY; size: NA; V: TRBV11-2
CDR3: ASSELGRSAF; size: NA; V: TRBV2
CDR3: ATSRRPSRGNTEAF; size: NA; V: TRBV15
CDR3: ASSQNRRAGGTGELF; size: NA; V: TRBV4-1
CDR3: ASSLRWGTRNTEAF; size: many; V: TRBV11-2
CDR3: ASSHTHSGGGKNIQY; size: NA; V: TRBV4-1
CDR3: ASSFASGGRFQPQH; size: NA; V: TRBV27
CDR3: ASTLRGMNVGYT; size: NA; V: TRBV3-1/TRBV3-2
CDR3: ASSRARGGTEAF; size: once; V: TRBV7-2
CDR3: ASSVLGGVSTDTQY; size: NA; V: TRBV2
CDR3: ASSVVGTSGPRDTQY; size: few; V: TRBV28
CDR3: ASSKTGFTEAF; size: few; V: TRBV25-1
CDR3: ASSWDRGLLETQY; size: NA; V: TRBV5-8
CDR3: ASSLRASYEQY; size: NA; V: TRBV5-8